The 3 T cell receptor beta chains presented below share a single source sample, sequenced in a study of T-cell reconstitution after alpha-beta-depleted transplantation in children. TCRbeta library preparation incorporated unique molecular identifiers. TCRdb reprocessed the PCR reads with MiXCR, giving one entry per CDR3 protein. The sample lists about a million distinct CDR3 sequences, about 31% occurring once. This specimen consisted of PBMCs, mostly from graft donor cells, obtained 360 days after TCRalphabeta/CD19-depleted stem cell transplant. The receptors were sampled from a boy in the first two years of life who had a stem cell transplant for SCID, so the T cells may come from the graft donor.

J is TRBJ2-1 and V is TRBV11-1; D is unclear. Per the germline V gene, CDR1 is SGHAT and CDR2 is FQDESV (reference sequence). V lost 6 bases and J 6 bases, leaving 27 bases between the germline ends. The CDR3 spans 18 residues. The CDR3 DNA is TGTGCCAGCAGTCCCGCCCGTAACCTAGGGTTTTACGGCAATGAGCAGTTCTTC. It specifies CASSPARNLGFYGNEQFF. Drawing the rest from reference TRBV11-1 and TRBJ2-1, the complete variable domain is EAEVAQSPRYKITEKSQAVAFWCDPISGHATLYWYRQILGQGPELLVQFQDESVVDDSQLPKDRFSAERLKGVDSTLKIQPAELGDSAMYLCASSPARNLGFYGNEQFFGPGTRLTVL.

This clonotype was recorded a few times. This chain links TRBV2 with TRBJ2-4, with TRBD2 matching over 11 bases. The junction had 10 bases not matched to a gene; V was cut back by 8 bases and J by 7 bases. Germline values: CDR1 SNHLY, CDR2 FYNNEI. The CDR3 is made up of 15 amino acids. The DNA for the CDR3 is TGTGCCAGCGGAAGACTAGCGGGGTTTGATAACATTCAGTACTTC. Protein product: CASGRLAGFDNIQYF.

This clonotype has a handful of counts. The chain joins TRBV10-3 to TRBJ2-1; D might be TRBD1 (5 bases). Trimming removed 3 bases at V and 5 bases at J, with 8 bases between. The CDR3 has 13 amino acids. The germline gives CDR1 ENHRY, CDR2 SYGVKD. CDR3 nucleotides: TGTGCCATCAGTGACAGGGCGCACAATGAGCAGTTCTTC. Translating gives CAISDRAHNEQFF.